This TCR beta chain derives from a study of tumor and adjacent non-tumor tissue in lung cancer. Whole-study findings and limits: Significantly higher TCR diversity was found in tumor than normal lung. Tumor repertoires had a smaller top 100 clone share than normal lung. Tumor TCR diversity, when higher, was linked to shorter survival.

No cell sorting was done before RNA was extracted from the tissue. Distant lung tissue was collected more than 3 cm away from the tumor edge. Between August and November 2014, newly diagnosed, chemotherapy-naive lung cancer patients underwent thoracic surgery in China. Details on this clonotype: Its antigen is unknown. A much bigger clone sits one base away, suggesting this may be a read error.

The CDR3 extends over 15 amino acids. Germline V gene data show CDR1 as SGHVS and CDR2 as FQNEAQ. A modified ARM-PCR protocol with three rounds of nested PCR amplified TCRbeta. TCRdb processed the multiplex PCR reads anew with MiXCR; each CDR3 protein has one entry. Counted here are over 40,000 distinct CDR3 sequences, approximately 60% occurring once; the ten biggest clones make up 15% to 20%. The sequencing sample was made of distant non-tumor lung tissue. The sequence was collected from a middle-aged woman with non-small cell lung cancer. This chain joins TRBV7-8 and TRBJ2-7; 11 nucleotides match TRBD1. The DNA for the CDR3 is TGTGCCAGAAGCTTAGCGCACGGACAGGGGGCCGAGCAGTACTTC. It translates to CARSLAHGQGAEQYF.